Shown below are 19 T cell receptor beta chains from a single sample sequenced in a study of blood T cell repertoires in COVID-19. Sequencing was performed with immunoSEQ multiplex PCR; in TCRdb, only in-frame clones are kept and a portion is missing. The sample includes 170,000 or so clones, roughly 85% of them seen just once. The sequenced sample consisted of PBMCs or T cells enriched from blood (not recorded which). These TCRs come from a woman in her late teens or twenties who had recovered from COVID-19.

The chain combines TRBV12-3 or TRBV12-4 with TRBJ1-5, with D uncertain. The CDR3 spans 12 residues. Trimming left V 4 bases short and J 6 bases short, with 7 bases between. CDR3 in DNA: TGTGCCAGCAGTTCGAACTCTCAGCCCCAGCATTTT. Translation gives CASSSNSQPQHF.

This clone was counted a single time. This chain uses TRBV11-1 with TRBJ2-3; possibly TRBD2 for D (6 bases). With 4 bases removed from V and 0 bases from J, the gap between germline ends came to 11 bases. Germline CDR1 is SGHAT and CDR2 is FQDESV (reference sequence). The CDR3 runs 15 residues. The CDR3 loop is CASSSSGTSTDTQYF. The CDR3 DNA sequence: TGTGCCAGCAGCTCCTCGGGGACTAGCACAGATACGCAGTATTTT.

J is TRBJ2-1 and V is TRBV10-1; possible D gene TRBD1, 6 bases. The CDR3 runs 14 residues. The V and J ends lost 0 bases and 8 bases respectively, with 11 bases between them. The germline V gene has CDR1 WNHNN and CDR2 SYGVQD (reference sequence). The CDR3, as DNA: TGCGCCAGCAGTGAGTCGAAGGGGGTACATGAGCAGTTCTTC. Amino acid sequence: CASSESKGVHEQFF.

As DNA, the CDR3 is TGTGCCGGATTAGGGGTACTTCTCTATGGCTACACCTTC. Translating it yields CAGLGVLLYGYTF. The chain is built from TRBV30 and TRBJ1-2; tentatively, D is TRBD1 (5 bases). This CDR3 has 13 amino acids. Per the germline V gene, CDR1 is GTSNPN and CDR2 is SVGIG (reference sequence). V was trimmed by 8 bases and J by 4 bases, leaving 17 bases between them.

The J gene is TRBJ1-6, the V gene TRBV19, with a weak D call TRBD1 (5 bases). V lost 2 bases and J 5 bases, leaving 7 bases between the germline ends. There are 14 residues in the CDR3. Germline V gene sequence: CDR1 LNHDA, CDR2 SQIVND (reference sequence). The CDR3 DNA reads as TGTGCCAGTAGTATATTGGACAATAATTCACCCCTCCACTTT. Encoded protein: CASSILDNNSPLHF.

There are a few counts of this clone. V gene TRBV11-2 combines with J gene TRBJ1-4; 11 bases are a match to TRBD1. The J segment lost 8 bases and the V segment lost 4 bases, leaving 3 bases of the junction unmatched. The CDR3 length is 14 residues. Germline CDR1 is SGHAT and CDR2 is FQNNGV. CDR3 sequence: CASSSDRGREKLFF. In DNA form, the CDR3 reads TGTGCCAGCAGCTCGGACAGGGGGCGAGAAAAACTGTTTTTT. Full variable domain (outside the CDR3, taken from reference TRBV11-2 and TRBJ1-4): EAGVAQSPRYKIIEKRQSVAFWCNPISGHATLYWYQQILGQGPKLLIQFQNNGVVDDSQLPKDRFSAERLKGVDSTLKIQPAKLEDSAVYLCASSSDRGREKLFFGSGTQLSVL.

V is TRBV18 and J is TRBJ2-7, with 12 bases aligning to TRBD1. Germline CDR1 reads KGHSH; CDR2 reads LQKENI. V lost 6 bases, J lost 6 bases, and 6 bases stayed unmatched. The CDR3 loop spans 14 amino acids. CDR3 in amino acids: CASSPGTGGAEQYF. CDR3 DNA: TGTGCCAGCTCCCCGGGGACAGGGGGCGCCGAGCAGTACTTC.

The chain employs TRBV12-5 and TRBJ2-3; 11 nucleotides align to TRBD2. The CDR3 consists of 18 residues. The germline V gene has CDR1 LGHNT and CDR2 FRNRAP. V shed 2 bases, J shed 4 bases, and the junction held 11 bases outside the gene matches. The CDR3 nucleotides are TGTGCTAGTGGTTTGACTAGCGGGAGCATTGGCCCGGCAGATACGCAGTATTTT. Amino acid sequence: CASGLTSGSIGPADTQYF.

The J gene is TRBJ1-2, the V gene TRBV4-3; 8 nucleotides agree with TRBD1. The CDR3 contains 15 residues. V lost 2 bases and J lost 3; bases outside the gene matches: 5. Per the germline V gene, CDR1 is LGHNA and CDR2 is YSLEER. CDR3 region: CASSQTPGQDYGYTF. The CDR3 nucleotides read TGCGCCAGCAGCCAAACGCCGGGACAGGACTATGGCTACACCTTC.

CDR3 DNA sequence: TGTGCCAGCAGCTTAGACAGGTCACGGCAGTACTTC. Translating it yields CASSLDRSRQYF. J is TRBJ2-7 and V is TRBV7-2; tentatively, D is TRBD1 (5 bases). The CDR3 is made up of 12 amino acids. Germline CDR1 and CDR2: SGHTA and FQGNSA. V lost 1 base, J lost 9 bases, and 10 bases lay in between.

The chain has TRBV5-1 and TRBJ2-7; D remains ambiguous. V gave up 7 bases and J gave up 0 bases, with 11 bases separating them. This CDR3 has 13 residues. Germline V gene lookup returns CDR1 SGHRS and CDR2 YFSETQ. CDR3 region: CASSPVASYEQYF. CDR3 sequence (DNA): TGCGCCAGCTCGCCAGTCGCCTCCTACGAGCAGTACTTC.

The rearrangement joins TRBV30 to TRBJ1-5; TRBD1 agrees at 9 bases. The CDR3 is made up of 15 amino acids. The ends lost 1 base at V and 3 bases at J; junction bases unmatched: 4. Germline lookup yields CDR1 GTSNPN and CDR2 SVGIG (reference sequence). In DNA, the CDR3 is TGTGCCTGGAGTGCCGGACAGGGGCTCAATCAGCCCCAGCATTTT. It yields the protein CAWSAGQGLNQPQHF.

The chain joins TRBV27 to TRBJ1-2, with D tentatively TRBD1 (6 bases). V lost 4 bases and J lost 6, with 12 bases in between. The CDR3 contains 13 residues. The germline CDR1 and CDR2 sequences are MNHEY and SMNVEV (reference sequence). CDR3 loop: CASSYGSGDGYTF. In DNA, the CDR3 is TGTGCCAGCAGTTACGGCTCAGGGGATGGCTACACCTTC.

This chain uses TRBV19 with TRBJ2-2; 11 nucleotides align to TRBD2. This CDR3 has 19 amino acids. Unmatched junction bases numbered 9, after V lost 3 bases and J lost 0 bases. The germline V gene encodes CDR1 LNHDA and CDR2 SQIVND (reference sequence). CDR3 residues: CASSIPGLAGGANTGELFF. For the CDR3, the DNA is TGTGCCAGTAGTATTCCGGGGCTAGCGGGGGGTGCGAACACCGGGGAGCTGTTTTTT.

The rearrangement uses TRBV7-6 and TRBJ1-5; 8 bases are shared with TRBD1. J was trimmed by 4 bases and V by 5 bases; bases with no gene match: 7. CDR3 size: 15 residues. Germline values: CDR1 SGHVS, CDR2 FNYEAQ. CDR3: CASSKQGGLNQPQHF. In DNA, the CDR3 is TGTGCCAGCAGCAAACAGGGGGGCCTAAATCAGCCCCAGCATTTT.

The V and J genes are TRBV4-3 and TRBJ1-2, with D hard to call. Trimming stripped 0 bases from V and 6 bases from J, with 11 bases between. The CDR3 runs to 14 residues. Germline V gives CDR1 LGHNA, CDR2 YSLEER. CDR3 coding DNA: TGCGCCAGCAGCCAAGATCGGGGTCCCCATGGCTACACCTTC. It specifies CASSQDRGPHGYTF.

The rearrangement links TRBV7-2 to TRBJ2-7; 8 positions agree with TRBD1. CDR3 length: 14 amino acids. The germline CDR1 and CDR2 sequences are SGHTA and FQGNSA. J gave up 2 bases and V 1 base, and 1 base lay outside the gene matches. The CDR3 bases are TGTGCCAGCAGCTTAGACAGGGGGACCTACGAGCAGTACTTC. This codes for CASSLDRGTYEQYF.

V usage is TRBV19 and J usage is TRBJ1-2, with D unresolved. The V end lost 7 bases, the J end lost 5 bases, and 14 bases lay between the germline ends. The germline gives CDR1 LNHDA, CDR2 SQIVND (reference sequence). CDR3 length: 13 residues. The CDR3 reads CASMRGSPYGYTF. CDR3 DNA: TGTGCCAGTATGAGAGGGAGCCCGTATGGCTACACCTTC.

For this clone: Other DNA sequences within the sample encode an identical CDR3. V is TRBV9 and J is TRBJ1-1, with no clear D. V lost 3 bases to trimming and J lost 1 base, with 10 bases between them. CDR3 length equals 14 residues. Germline-derived CDR1 and CDR2 are SGDLS and YYNGEE. The CDR3 sequence: CASSALTGNTEAFF. The CDR3 coding sequence is TGTGCCAGCAGCGCCCTTACGGGGAACACTGAAGCTTTCTTT.